The 28 T cell receptor beta chains below come from one sample, sequenced in a study of CD8+CD57+ T cells in acquired aplastic anemia. Only patients with CD8+CD57+ cell expansion on flow cytometry were chosen for sequencing. Investigators profiled TCR beta VDJ and CDR3 from genomic DNA template. Each CDR3 protein is one row after TCRdb ran MiXCR on the reads. The sample shows 120,000 or so distinct CDR3 sequences, about two fifths of them seen only once. Sequencing was carried out using sorted CD4+, CD8+, or CD8+CD57+ T cells (not recorded which) from PBMCs. All receptors derive from a human donor with aplastic anemia.

In this sample, this clonotype turned up many times. V is TRBV7-9 and J is TRBJ1-2; unclear D gene. The CDR3 covers 13 residues. Germline V gene data show CDR1 as SEHNR and CDR2 as FQNEAQ (reference sequence). V shed 5 bases and J shed 4 bases, with 11 bases lying between them. CDR3 coding DNA: TGTGCCAGCAGCCCCGGGTCCCCCTATGGCTACACCTTC. Its protein product is CASSPGSPYGYTF.

This clonotype was seen repeatedly, ten times or more. This chain joins TRBV24-1 and TRBJ1-5; TRBD1 is a possible D gene (6 bases). The germline V and J ends were trimmed by 3 bases and 1 base, with 12 bases remaining between them. The germline V gene has CDR1 KGHDR and CDR2 SFDVKD. The CDR3 is made up of 16 amino acids. This CDR3 is CATSDTRTVSNQPQHF. The CDR3 DNA is TGTGCCACCAGTGATACCCGGACAGTCAGCAATCAGCCCCAGCATTTT.

The chain has TRBV4-3 and TRBJ1-6, with TRBD1 as a possible D gene (6 bases). The ends were cut back, 5 bases at V and 10 bases at J, with 9 bases in the middle. The CDR3 length is 12 residues. From germline, CDR1 is LGHNA and CDR2 YSLEER. The CDR3 here is CASSLGGSPLHF. DNA of the CDR3: TGCGCCAGCAGCTTAGGGGGATCACCCCTCCACTTT.

This rearrangement joins TRBV2 to TRBJ2-7; D could derive from TRBD1 or TRBD2 (5 bases each). V lost 1 base and J 2 bases, leaving 15 bases between the germline ends. The CDR3 consists of 16 residues. In germline, CDR1 is SNHLY, CDR2 FYNNEI. CDR3 sequence: CASSEVGASSPYEQYF. Here the CDR3 DNA reads TGTGCCAGCAGTGAAGTAGGGGCTAGCTCCCCCTACGAGCAGTACTTC.

The CDR3 is CASGTERTRINGYTF. DNA of the CDR3: TGTGCCAGCGGAACTGAGAGGACGAGAATAAATGGCTACACCTTC. The gene calls are TRBV19 and TRBJ1-2; D is ambiguous. There are 15 residues in the CDR3. V lost 9 bases, J lost 6 bases, and 23 bases lay in between. Looked up from germline, CDR1 is LNHDA and CDR2 is SQIVND (reference sequence). The full variable domain, completed using reference TRBV19 and TRBJ1-2, is DGGITQSPKYLFRKEGQNVTLSCEQNLNHDAMYWYRQDPGQGLRLIYYSQIVNDFQKGDIAEGYSVSREKKESFPLTVTSAQKNPTAFYLCASGTERTRINGYTFGSGTRLTVV.

The rearrangement links TRBV15 to TRBJ2-7; TRBD1 matches at 11 bases. Losses at the gene ends were 3 bases for V and 4 bases for J; bases not matched to a gene: 8. The length of the CDR3 is 16 residues. CDR1 LNHNV and CDR2 YYDKDF come from the germline V gene (reference sequence). The CDR3 spells CATSRAGTGGTYEQYF. In DNA, the CDR3 is TGTGCCACCAGCAGGGCCGGGACAGGGGGAACGTACGAGCAGTACTTC.

There are many counts of this clonotype. The V and J genes are TRBV5-5 and TRBJ2-3; D call uncertain. The CDR3 is 13 residues long. Germline CDR1 SGHKS, CDR2 YYEKEE (reference sequence). V lost 0 bases to trimming and J lost 5 bases, with 7 bases between them. In nucleotides, the CDR3 is TGTGCCAGCAGCTTGGATGTTAGAGATACGCAGTATTTT. Its translation: CASSLDVRDTQYF.

On this clonotype: This sequence may be a read error, since a much larger clone differs from it by one base. The chain links TRBV20-1 to TRBJ2-7, with D tentatively TRBD1 (7 bases). V lost 4 bases and J lost 7, with 20 bases in between. CDR1 and CDR2 (germline): DFQATT, SNEGSKA (reference sequence). The CDR3 covers 14 residues. The chain's CDR3 is CSATQGGGSGEQYF. The CDR3 DNA reads as TGCAGTGCTACCCAGGGGGGTGGATCGGGAGAGCAGTACTTC.

The V gene is TRBV25-1, the J gene TRBJ2-1; TRBD1 agrees at 8 bases. From germline, CDR1 is MGHDK and CDR2 SYGVNS. J gave up 8 bases and V 5 bases, and 11 bases lay outside the gene matches. This CDR3 has 15 amino acids. The CDR3 region is CASSPSRDRFYEQFF. The DNA for the CDR3 is TGTGCCAGCAGTCCGTCCCGGGACAGGTTCTATGAGCAGTTCTTC. The variable domain in full, completed from reference TRBV25-1 and TRBJ2-1, reads EADIYQTPRYLVIGTGKKITLECSQTMGHDKMYWYQQDPGMELHLIHYSYGVNSTEKGDLSSESTVSRIRTEHFPLTLESARPSHTSQYLCASSPSRDRFYEQFFGPGTRLTVL.

The sample holds many counts of this clonotype. The V call is TRBV5-1, the J call TRBJ1-5; D is perhaps TRBD1 (5 bases). The V and J ends lost 0 bases and 2 bases respectively, with 9 bases between them. Germline lookup yields CDR1 SGHRS and CDR2 YFSETQ. This CDR3 comprises 15 residues. CDR3 sequence reads: CASSLEVGRNQPQHF. CDR3 in DNA: TGCGCCAGCAGCTTGGAAGTGGGACGCAATCAGCCCCAGCATTTT.

This clonotype appeared many times. V gene TRBV19 combines with J gene TRBJ2-7; TRBD2 aligns across 9 bases. Germline V gene lookup returns CDR1 LNHDA and CDR2 SQIVND (reference sequence). The CDR3 runs 13 residues. Trimming cost V 3 bases and J 9 bases; bases outside gene matches: 6. The CDR3 DNA reads TGTGCCAGTAGTATCAACGAAGCGGGAGGGCAGTACTTC. Encoded protein: CASSINEAGGQYF.

This clonotype was picked up many times. The chain uses TRBV12-3 or TRBV12-4 and TRBJ1-5, with TRBD1 as a possible D gene (6 bases). There are 14 residues in the CDR3. V was trimmed by 3 bases and J by 3 bases, leaving 9 bases between them. This chain's CDR3 is CASSLTGINQPQHF. As DNA, the CDR3 is TGTGCCAGCAGTTTGACAGGCATCAATCAGCCCCAGCATTTT.

The J gene is TRBJ2-5, the V gene TRBV5-4; TRBD2 agrees at 12 bases. The CDR3 is 17 amino acids. CDR1 is SGHNT and CDR2 is YYREEE in the germline V gene (reference sequence). The junction had 10 bases not matched to a gene; V was cut back by 0 bases and J by 7 bases. The CDR3 DNA reads as TGTGCCAGCAGCTTGGGTCGAACTAGCGGGGGGCCAGGGACCCAGTACTTC. It yields the protein CASSLGRTSGGPGTQYF.

Many counts were recorded for this clonotype. The chain recombines TRBV7-9 with TRBJ2-3; D is unresolved. The CDR3 has 16 amino acids. The germline V gene has CDR1 SEHNR and CDR2 FQNEAQ (reference sequence). Trimming removed 7 bases from V and 0 bases from J, with 17 bases in between. CDR3 sequence: CASTPLSRPSTDTQYF. In nucleotides, the CDR3 is TGTGCCAGCACCCCTCTGAGCCGTCCTAGCACAGATACGCAGTATTTT.

The V gene is TRBV3-1, the J gene TRBJ1-4; no firm D call. CDR3 length: 15 residues. Germline V lookup: CDR1 LGHDT, CDR2 YNNKEL (reference sequence). The V and J ends lost 2 bases and 2 bases respectively, with 9 bases between them. CDR3 sequence reads: CASSQLPGTNEKLFF. The CDR3 DNA reads as TGTGCCAGCAGCCAATTACCCGGGACTAATGAAAAACTGTTTTTT.

This clonotype appeared a few times. The CDR3 bases are TGTGCCAGCAGTTTCGAAAGGGCGGGGGGTAACCTCTGGAGCGGGCAGTTCTTC. Translation: CASSFERAGGNLWSGQFF. The chain combines TRBV27 with TRBJ2-1, with 8 nucleotides matching TRBD2. With V trimmed by 3 bases and J by 12 bases, 22 bases remained unmatched. Germline V lookup: CDR1 MNHEY, CDR2 SMNVEV (reference sequence). The CDR3 consists of 18 residues.

The sample holds many counts of this clonotype. The chain recombines TRBV7-6 with TRBJ1-4; perhaps TRBD1 as D (5 bases). The CDR3 is 14 amino acids. CDR1 and CDR2 (germline): SGHVS, FNYEAQ. With 5 bases removed from V and 8 bases from J, the gap between germline ends came to 15 bases. The DNA of the CDR3 is TGTGCCAGCAGCCTAGATGGGGGTGGAGAAAAACTGTTTTTT. This codes for CASSLDGGGEKLFF.

This sequence joins TRBV20-1 and TRBJ1-2; D possibly corresponds to TRBD1 (5 bases). The V end lost 1 base, the J end lost 4 bases, and 16 bases lay between the germline ends. Looked up from germline, CDR1 is DFQATT and CDR2 is SNEGSKA (reference sequence). This CDR3 region has 15 residues. The CDR3 loop reads CSARAGGGGGYGYTF. In DNA, the CDR3 is TGCAGTGCTAGAGCCGGGGGTGGGGGAGGCTATGGCTACACCTTC.

The CDR3: CATSDSRTGRGTQHF. CDR3 coding DNA: TGTGCCACCAGTGATTCTCGGACAGGCCGGGGGACCCAGCATTTT. The gene calls are TRBV24-1 and TRBJ1-5; TRBD1 aligns across 7 bases. The trim removed 2 bases at V and 11 bases at J, leaving 11 bases unmatched. The CDR3 is 15 residues long. The germline V gene has CDR1 KGHDR and CDR2 SFDVKD.

This chain connects TRBV7-9 to TRBJ2-7, with a tentative D call TRBD2 (5 bases). The V end was cut by 3 bases, the J end by 3 bases, with 9 bases between. The CDR3 has 13 amino acids. CDR1 SEHNR and CDR2 FQNEAQ come from the germline V gene (reference sequence). CDR3 loop: CASSLELGYEQYF. The CDR3 region has the DNA TGTGCCAGCAGCTTGGAACTAGGCTACGAGCAGTACTTC.

With regard to this clonotype: Compared with germline, one end of the junction differs, possibly owing to a read error. The gene calls are TRBV6-1 and TRBJ1-1, with 7 bases fitting TRBD1. Germline CDR1 reads MNHNS; CDR2 reads SASEGT. The CDR3 contains 14 residues. The CDR3 here is CASSPPIGGAEAVF. The CDR3 nucleotides are TGTGCCAGCAGTCCCCCTATAGGGGGCGCTGAAGCTGTCTTT.

This clonotype has a count of ten or more. V is TRBV9 and J is TRBJ2-7; maybe TRBD1 (7 bases). The CDR3 totals 14 residues. Germline assignment: CDR1 SGDLS and CDR2 YYNGEE. Trimming pared 2 bases from V and 4 bases from J, leaving 13 bases between. CDR3 coding DNA: TGTGCCAGCAGCGTGGCAGGGGGAGGTTACGAGCAGTACTTC. Encoded protein: CASSVAGGGYEQYF.

Remarks on this clonotype: At one of its ends the junction is not consistent with the germline gene, which may arise from a read error. V gene TRBV2 combines with J gene TRBJ1-2; TRBD1 might be the D (5 bases). CDR3 length: 12 residues. The germline V gene encodes CDR1 SNHLY and CDR2 FYNNEI. The CDR3 is CASTGGGSGYTF. CDR3 nucleotide sequence: TGTGCCAGCACCGGGGGGGGTAGTGGCTACACCTTT.

This clonotype was seen ten or more times. This chain links TRBV7-3 with TRBJ1-4; a weak D match, TRBD1 (6 bases). CDR1 is SGHTA, CDR2 FQGTGA, per germline. There are 18 residues in the CDR3. The V end lost 1 base, the J end lost 7 bases, and 22 bases lay between the germline ends. In DNA form, the CDR3 reads TGTGCCAGCAGCTTAAGTTGGGCAGGGGAGGCTTGGGGTGAAAAACTGTTTTTT. Its translation: CASSLSWAGEAWGEKLFF.

The chain joins TRBV19 to TRBJ1-2, with 7 bases aligning to TRBD1. Germline CDR1 reads LNHDA; CDR2 reads SQIVND (reference sequence). This CDR3 has 14 amino acids. With 6 bases clipped from V and 8 bases from J, the junction kept 12 bases outside the gene matches. Written as DNA, the CDR3 is TGTGCCAGTAGCACCGGGACAGCACGGCGGGGCTACACCTTC. As protein: CASSTGTARRGYTF.

This clonotype was counted between two and nine times. A junction end diverges from the germline sequence, so it may reflect a read error. This sequence joins TRBV15 and TRBJ2-5, with D hard to call. Germline V gene data show CDR1 as LNHNV and CDR2 as YYDKDF (reference sequence). The CDR3 is 14 residues long. The CDR3 protein is CATSPVEDPETQYF. The CDR3 nucleotides are TGTGCCACCAGCCCGGTCGAGGACCCAGAGACCCAGTACTTT.

This clonotype was recorded many times. The V and J genes are TRBV5-1 and TRBJ2-7; D uncertain. CDR1 is SGHRS and CDR2 is YFSETQ in the germline V gene. The CDR3 contains 14 residues. The V end lost 0 bases, the J end lost 3 bases, and 10 bases lay between the germline ends. The CDR3 sequence is CASSLDREDYEQYF. CDR3 in DNA: TGCGCCAGCAGCTTGGACCGTGAAGACTACGAGCAGTACTTC.

As to this clonotype: The junction does not match germline at one end; this may be a read error. This chain links TRBV15 with TRBJ2-7; 9 bases align to TRBD1. CDR3 size: 16 residues. From germline, CDR1 is LNHNV and CDR2 YYDKDF (reference sequence). CDR3 loop: CAASSLGTGLSYEQYF. CDR3 bases: TGTGCCGCCAGCAGTTTGGGGACAGGGCTCTCCTACGAGCAGTACTTC.